This T cell receptor beta chain is drawn from a study of naive and memory T cell subsets. Whole-study results and caveats: This RNA-based method may be sensitive to activation-related transcript changes.

This clonotype was counted a few times. Its antigen remains unknown. An oligonucleotide containing a UMI was ligated to the 3' end of TCR cDNA. Adult healthy volunteers gave 2.5 ml peripheral blood for whole-blood RNA. Input was roughly 1 to 1000 ng of DNase-treated total RNA without cell sorting. Ligated cDNA underwent four rounds of PCR with nested alpha and beta constant region primers and SP2. MiXCR, applied by TCRdb to the 5' RACE reads, yields one record per CDR3 protein. Of roughly 62,000 distinct CDR3 sequences detected, 8% appear once; the ten largest clones hold 15% to 20%. This sequence originates from a female donor in good health.

Written as DNA, the CDR3 is TGTGCCAGTAGTATCGACTACGAGCAGTACTTC. Translation gives CASSIDYEQYF. The chain combines TRBV19 with TRBJ2-7; D not resolved. CDR1 is LNHDA and CDR2 is SQIVND in the germline V gene (reference sequence). The CDR3 extends over 11 amino acids. V was shortened by 3 bases and J by 3 bases, with 3 bases between the two germline ends.